The TCR beta chain under discussion was sequenced for a study of shared T cell receptors in the human thymus. Clones were sequenced by immunoSEQ multiplex PCR, and TCRdb holds only the in-frame ones, with some missing. The sample shows roughly 550,000 clones, roughly 74% of them seen only once. The germline V gene has CDR1 GTSNPN and CDR2 SVGIG (reference sequence). CDR3 length: 14 residues. The ends were cut back, 5 bases at V and 2 bases at J, with 14 bases in the middle. These data are also associated with another study on human thymus T cells.

The chain joins TRBV30 to TRBJ2-3, with TRBD2 as a possible D gene (6 bases). The sequence was obtained from a boy less than two years old with a congenital heart defect. The sequencing sample was made of thymocytes. CDR3 region: CAWGGTATTDTQYF. The CDR3 DNA reads as TGTGCCTGGGGGGGGACCGCTACCACAGATACGCAGTATTTT.